This T cell receptor beta chain appears in the sequencing data of a study of blood T cell repertoires in COVID-19. Study background: There were acute and convalescent COVID-19 samples, and they came from the United States, Italy and Spain. From T cells, B-cell-depleted T cells, or PBMCs came the material, which was cDNA or gDNA.

Trimming stripped 6 bases from V and 2 bases from J, with 9 bases between. This CDR3 is built from 12 residues. Germline V CDR1 and CDR2: SGHRS, YFSETQ. Clinical histories supplied by participants themselves formed the basis of cohort assignment. Produced via immunoSEQ multiplex PCR; TCRdb's table is partial and in-frame only. The table has more than 200,000 clones, around 86% seen once; the top ten hold 7.2%. The chain joins TRBV5-1 to TRBJ2-7, with D possibly matching TRBD1 (5 bases). The sequence came from a man in his thirties or forties in a cohort exposed to, infected with or recovered from COVID-19 (not recorded which). Sequenced sample: PBMCs or T cells enriched from blood (not recorded which). CDR3 coding DNA: TGCGCCAGCAACGGCAGGGCCTACGAGCAGTACTTC. As protein: CASNGRAYEQYF. The complete variable domain, with remaining parts taken from reference TRBV5-1 and TRBJ2-7, reads KAGVTQTPRYLIKTRGQQVTLSCSPISGHRSVSWYQQTPGQGLQFLFEYFSETQRNKGNFPGRFSGRQFSNSRSEMNVSTLELGDSALYLCASNGRAYEQYFGPGTRLTVT.